The 19 T cell receptor beta chains below all came from one sample that was sequenced in a study of shared clonotypes between healthy human individuals. The repertoire was sequenced with immunoSEQ multiplex PCR; TCRdb's copy has only in-frame clones and lacks some. The sample includes a few million clones, under 97% of them seen just once. Source material: naive CD4+ T cells sorted from blood. Specified subset: CD45RA+ positively selected. The receptors shown here come from a man in his late teens or twenties in good health.

This rearrangement joins TRBV10-3 to TRBJ1-2; 7 nucleotides agree with TRBD1. The germline V gene has CDR1 ENHRY and CDR2 SYGVKD. With V trimmed by 7 bases and J by 4 bases, 9 bases remained unmatched. The CDR3 is 14 residues long. The CDR3 loop is CAITNRGEGYGYTF. The CDR3 DNA sequence: TGTGCCATCACTAACAGGGGTGAGGGCTATGGCTACACCTTC.

Concerning this clone itself: This CDR3 is also generated by other DNA sequences in the sample. The genes are TRBV11-2 and TRBJ2-7; TRBD2 aligns across 11 bases. Germline V CDR1 and CDR2: SGHAT, FQNNGV. The CDR3 contains 15 residues. The J segment lost 0 bases and the V segment lost 3 bases, leaving 1 base of the junction unmatched. The CDR3 protein is CASSLGLAASYEQYF. DNA of the CDR3: TGTGCCAGCAGCTTGGGACTAGCGGCCTCCTACGAGCAGTACTTC.

CDR3 nucleotide sequence: TGTGCCAGCAGTAGGGGGCTATGGAAAGAGACCCAGTACTTC. This gives the protein CASSRGLWKETQYF. The chain couples TRBV6-5 to TRBJ2-5; 7 bases are shared with TRBD1. Trimming removed 5 bases from V and 3 bases from J; junction bases left unmatched: 6. The CDR3 loop spans 14 amino acids. Germline V lookup: CDR1 MNHEY, CDR2 SVGAGI.

The chain combines TRBV21-1 with TRBJ2-7; TRBD1 is taken as the D call from the table, unchecked against the DNA. TRBV21-1 is a listed pseudogene. The CDR3 is 15 residues long. The CDR3 bases are TGTGCCAGCAGCAAGGACAGGCGTCGGCTATACGAGCAGTACTTC. This codes for CASSKDRRRLYEQYF.

The rearrangement uses TRBV29-1 and TRBJ2-3; D unresolved. Germline values: CDR1 SQVTM, CDR2 ANQGSEA. V lost 3 bases and J 3 bases, leaving 13 bases between the germline ends. This CDR3 is 14 amino acids long. The CDR3: CSVEKNYPTDTQYF. DNA of the CDR3: TGCAGCGTTGAGAAAAACTACCCGACAGATACGCAGTATTTT.

In its sample, this clone was seen once. The V gene is TRBV18, the J gene TRBJ2-1; 7 bases align to TRBD2. With V trimmed by 4 bases and J by 1 base, 7 bases remained unmatched. Germline V gene sequence: CDR1 KGHSH, CDR2 LQKENI. The CDR3 runs 16 residues. As DNA, the CDR3 is TGTGCCAGCTCACGAGGCGGGAGCTTGTCCTACAATGAGCAGTTCTTC. This sequence encodes CASSRGGSLSYNEQFF.

This chain joins TRBV2 and TRBJ1-5; no firm D call. The CDR3 totals 15 residues. Trimming stripped 6 bases from V and 2 bases from J, with 14 bases between. Germline CDR1 SNHLY, CDR2 FYNNEI. The chain's CDR3 is CASRSDRWGNQPQHF. In DNA, the CDR3 is TGTGCCAGCAGATCGGACCGGTGGGGCAATCAGCCCCAGCATTTT. The variable domain in full, with the rest retrieved from reference TRBV2 and TRBJ1-5, is EPEVTQTPSHQVTQMGQEVILRCVPISNHLYFYWYRQILGQKVEFLVSFYNNEISEKSEIFDDQFSVERPDGSNFTLKIRSTKLEDSAMYFCASRSDRWGNQPQHFGDGTRLSIL.

The sample holds one count of this clone. The V and J genes are TRBV6-6 and TRBJ2-7, with a tentative D call TRBD1 (6 bases). The CDR3 runs to 16 residues. Germline V gives CDR1 MNHNY, CDR2 SVGAGI (reference sequence). Trimming cost V 5 bases and J 3 bases, with 20 bases left between them. The CDR3 bases are TGTGCCAGCAGTCCCCCGGGCACAGGGACGGGCTACGAGCAGTACTTC. Translating gives CASSPPGTGTGYEQYF.

V usage is TRBV28 and J usage is TRBJ2-1; D is unclear. The CDR3 is made up of 12 amino acids. The germline V and J ends were trimmed by 3 bases and 4 bases, with 4 bases remaining between them. The germline V gene has CDR1 MDHEN and CDR2 SYDVKM. The CDR3 sequence: CASSFGYNEQFF. The CDR3 region has the DNA TGTGCCAGCAGTTTCGGATACAATGAGCAGTTCTTC.

This clone was observed a single time. The chain recombines TRBV5-1 with TRBJ2-2; D might be TRBD1 (7 bases). This CDR3 is 14 amino acids long. The germline V and J ends were trimmed by 9 bases and 5 bases, with 17 bases remaining between them. Germline-derived CDR1 and CDR2 are SGHRS and YFSETQ. The CDR3 DNA sequence: TGCGCCACCCAAGGAGGGGGCCTAACCGGGGAGCTGTTTTTT. Translating gives CATQGGGLTGELFF.

The J gene is TRBJ1-1, the V gene TRBV6-5; 9 nucleotides align to TRBD1. The CDR3 contains 15 residues. Looked up from germline, CDR1 is MNHEY and CDR2 is SVGAGI. V dropped 2 bases and J dropped 3; count of bases not matched to a gene: 4. The CDR3 bases are TGTGCCAGCAGTTACAGACAGGGGGTGGACACTGAAGCTTTCTTT. Its translation is CASSYRQGVDTEAFF.

The genes are TRBV2 and TRBJ2-7; D uncertain. CDR3 length equals 15 residues. V dropped 7 bases and J dropped 0 bases, with 16 bases sitting between them. From germline, CDR1 is SNHLY and CDR2 FYNNEI. CDR3 loop: CASTEVQPSSYEQYF. CDR3 coding DNA: TGTGCCAGCACTGAGGTGCAACCCTCCTCCTACGAGCAGTACTTC.

This sequence joins TRBV7-9 and TRBJ2-7; D is ambiguous. V was clipped by 6 bases and J by 2 bases, with 14 bases between them. From germline, CDR1 is SEHNR and CDR2 FQNEAQ (reference sequence). This CDR3 region has 14 residues. The DNA for the CDR3 is TGTGCCAGCAGTCATACGGACCGAGCCTACGAGCAGTACTTC. Its protein is CASSHTDRAYEQYF.

In its sample, this clone was seen once. The chain links TRBV21-1 to TRBJ2-7; TRBD1 reflects the table's D call only, with no check against the DNA. TRBV21-1 is a pseudogene segment. This CDR3 contains 16 residues. CDR3 region: CASSKSPGQGRDEQYF. The CDR3, as DNA: TGTGCCAGCAGCAAAAGCCCGGGACAGGGACGCGACGAGCAGTACTTC.

The chain employs TRBV29-1 and TRBJ1-2; D unclear. This CDR3 contains 13 residues. Trimming removed 2 bases at V and 4 bases at J, with 11 bases between. From germline, CDR1 is SQVTM and CDR2 ANQGSEA. CDR3 bases: TGCAGCGTTGAATCCCCAGGACCCTATGGCTACACCTTC. This translates into CSVESPGPYGYTF.

This chain connects TRBV10-3 to TRBJ2-5, with 8 bases identical to TRBD1. The trim removed 1 base at V and 7 bases at J, leaving 17 bases unmatched. The CDR3 is made up of 18 amino acids. Germline V gene lookup returns CDR1 ENHRY and CDR2 SYGVKD. CDR3 in amino acids: CAISELAGQGESLRTQYF. The DNA of the CDR3 is TGTGCCATCAGTGAGTTGGCCGGACAGGGCGAAAGCTTAAGGACCCAGTACTTC.

The chain recombines TRBV2 with TRBJ1-2; D is ambiguous. The length of the CDR3 is 12 residues. V shed 5 bases and J shed 3 bases, with 7 bases lying between them. Germline-derived CDR1 and CDR2 are SNHLY and FYNNEI. CDR3 nucleotides: TGTGCCAGCAGTCCTACTTACTATGGCTACACCTTC. Translated, it gives CASSPTYYGYTF.

The V call is TRBV27, the J call TRBJ1-5; D might be TRBD1 (5 bases). This CDR3 has 14 residues. V shed 5 bases and J shed 4 bases, with 12 bases lying between them. CDR1 and CDR2 from the germline V gene are MNHEY and SMNVEV (reference sequence). This chain's CDR3 is CASSLGQANQPQHF. In nucleotides, the CDR3 is TGTGCCAGCAGTCTAGGACAAGCTAATCAGCCCCAGCATTTT.

CDR3 protein: CASSLGPPWGREETQYF. CDR3 in DNA: TGTGCCAGCAGCTTAGGACCCCCCTGGGGTAGGGAAGAGACCCAGTACTTC. This chain uses TRBV7-2 with TRBJ2-5; D is unresolved. Germline CDR1 reads SGHTA; CDR2 reads FQGNSA. V lost 1 base and J 3 bases, leaving 18 bases between the germline ends. CDR3 length: 17 residues.